The text below deals with one TCR beta chain. Profiling relied on immunoSEQ multiplex PCR, and the TCRdb table lists in-frame clones only, not all of them. The sample records approximately 84,000 clones, roughly 98% being singletons. This specimen belongs to a study of technical replicates of blood from a handful of donors. The CDR3 totals 13 residues. Looked up from germline, CDR1 is LGHNT and CDR2 is FRNRAP. V gave up 3 bases and J gave up 5 bases, with 8 bases separating them. This receptor was taken from a human donor in good health. Sequencing was performed on T cells isolated from PBMCs. This chain connects TRBV12-5 to TRBJ2-1; possibly TRBD2 for D (6 bases). The CDR3 sequence: CASGFERDNEQFF. In DNA form, the CDR3 reads TGTGCTAGTGGTTTTGAGCGGGACAATGAGCAGTTCTTC.